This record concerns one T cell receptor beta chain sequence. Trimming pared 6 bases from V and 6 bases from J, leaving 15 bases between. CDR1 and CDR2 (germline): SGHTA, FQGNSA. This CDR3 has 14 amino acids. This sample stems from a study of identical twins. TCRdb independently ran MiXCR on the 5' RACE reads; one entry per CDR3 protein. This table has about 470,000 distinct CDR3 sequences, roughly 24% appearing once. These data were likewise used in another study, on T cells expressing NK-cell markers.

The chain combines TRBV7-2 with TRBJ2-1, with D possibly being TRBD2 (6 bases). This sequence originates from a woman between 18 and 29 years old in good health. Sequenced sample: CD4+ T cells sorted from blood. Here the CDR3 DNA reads TGTGCCAGCAGATCCAGGGCGACTAGCAATGAGCAGTTCTTC. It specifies CASRSRATSNEQFF.